The text below deals with one T cell receptor beta chain. These data belong to a study of T cells expressing NK-cell markers. Background on the study: Sorted T-cell subsets CD3+CD56+NKG2C+, CD3+CD56+NKG2C- and CD3+CD56-NKG2C+ were TCR beta-sequenced. Sequenced donors, eight in total, included seven who were HCMV-seropositive and one who was seronegative.

Germline V gene sequence: CDR1 SGHDN, CDR2 FVKESK. The length of the CDR3 is 17 residues. The authors made TCR beta cDNA libraries by 5'RACE template switching. This switching added a universal primer site and UMIs. TCRdb derives one entry per CDR3 protein from the 5' RACE reads, leaving out DNA. This table lists roughly 150,000 distinct CDR3 sequences. The rearrangement links TRBV14 to TRBJ2-1; there is no DNA to check the TCRdb D call of TRBD1. This clonotype was obtained from a woman between 18 and 69 years old in good health. The sample consisted of blood T cells: a sorted CD56 or NKG2C T cell subset, CD4+ or CD8+ T cells, or bulk PBMC T cells (not recorded which). Here the CDR3 reads CASSQAPALPPYNEQFF.